One sample yielded the 9 T cell receptor beta chains listed below, sequenced in a study of control samples from healthy donors and cancer patients. Libraries were prepared by immunoSEQ multiplex PCR; TCRdb keeps only in-frame clonotypes and omits some of them. Counted here are over 150,000 clones, 90% to 95% occurring once; the ten biggest clones make up roughly 1.5%. The sample consisted of blood. The origin of the receptors is a man between 18 and 35 years old in good health.

This clone appeared a single time. The chain carries TRBV20-1 and TRBJ1-6; tentative D call: TRBD1 (6 bases). The CDR3 totals 14 residues. The germline CDR1 and CDR2 sequences are DFQATT and SNEGSKA (reference sequence). The V end was cut by 3 bases, the J end by 7 bases, with 13 bases between. The CDR3 loop is CSASSGGQNSPLHF. The DNA for the CDR3 is TGCAGTGCTAGTAGCGGGGGGCAAAATTCACCCCTCCACTTT.

The genes are TRBV5-3 and TRBJ1-3; 7 bases match TRBD1. TRBV5-3 is designated an ORF whose function remains uncertain. The CDR3 is 13 amino acids. V lost 9 bases and J lost 4; bases outside the gene matches: 7. CDR3 DNA sequence: TGTGCCAATCCCCGGGACAGAGGAAACACCATATATTTT. Its translation: CANPRDRGNTIYF.

The chain carries TRBV6-2 or TRBV6-3 and TRBJ1-5, with D maybe TRBD1 (5 bases). The CDR3 runs 13 residues. Trimming took 8 bases from V and 9 from J, leaving 17 bases between them. Germline-derived CDR1 and CDR2 are MNHEY and SVGEGT. CDR3 amino acids: CASGQDTYMPQHF. CDR3 DNA sequence: TGTGCCAGCGGCCAGGACACATACATGCCCCAGCATTTT.

The chain has TRBV19 and TRBJ2-1, with TRBD2 identical over 7 bases. Germline V gene data show CDR1 as LNHDA and CDR2 as SQIVND (reference sequence). V trimming: 8 bases; J trimming: 10 bases; junction bases outside the gene matches: 5. CDR3 size: 11 residues. This CDR3 reads CASRTSVEQFF. DNA of the CDR3: TGTGCCAGTCGGACTAGTGTAGAGCAGTTCTTC. Supplemented by reference TRBV19 and TRBJ2-1, the full variable domain reads DGGITQSPKYLFRKEGQNVTLSCEQNLNHDAMYWYRQDPGQGLRLIYYSQIVNDFQKGDIAEGYSVSREKKESFPLTVTSAQKNPTAFYLCASRTSVEQFFGPGTRLTVL.

The chain has TRBV5-1 and TRBJ2-5; 7 bases are shared with TRBD1. The CDR3 sequence is 15 residues long. Looked up from germline, CDR1 is SGHRS and CDR2 is YFSETQ. With V trimmed by 2 bases and J by 2 bases, 6 bases remained unmatched. The CDR3 DNA follows: TGCGCCAGCAGCTTCAGGGGACAGCTACAAGAGACCCAGTACTTC. It is translated as CASSFRGQLQETQYF.

The chain employs TRBV2 and TRBJ1-1, with 9 bases aligning to TRBD1. This CDR3 spans 15 amino acids. CDR1 is SNHLY, CDR2 FYNNEI, per germline. The junction had 13 bases not matched to a gene; V was cut back by 8 bases and J by 6 bases. CDR3 residues: CASGGQGPPGAEAFF. In DNA, the CDR3 is TGTGCCAGCGGGGGACAGGGCCCACCGGGGGCTGAAGCTTTCTTT.

The chain recombines TRBV19 with TRBJ2-2, with TRBD2 identical over 8 bases. The germline gives CDR1 LNHDA, CDR2 SQIVND (reference sequence). This CDR3 spans 15 amino acids. V trimming: 3 bases; J trimming: 7 bases; junction bases outside the gene matches: 7. The CDR3 DNA reads as TGTGCCAGTAGTATTCCCGGACTAGCCAGCGGGGAGCTGTTTTTT. Translation: CASSIPGLASGELFF.

The chain joins TRBV10-2 to TRBJ1-4; TRBD1 might be the D (6 bases). V was shortened by 6 bases and J by 8 bases, with 22 bases between the two germline ends. CDR1 and CDR2 from the germline V gene are WSHSY and SAAADI. This CDR3 is 16 amino acids long. CDR3 DNA sequence: TGCGCCAGCAGCGGACAGTTATGGATAGAAGGCGAAAAACTGTTTTTT. It is translated as CASSGQLWIEGEKLFF.

V gene TRBV5-1 combines with J gene TRBJ2-3; D is ambiguous. V was trimmed by 1 base and J by 0 bases, leaving 6 bases between them. CDR3 size: 14 residues. Per germline, CDR1 SGHRS and CDR2 YFSETQ. The CDR3 nucleotides are TGCGCCAGCAGCTTGTATCAGAGCACAGATACGCAGTATTTT. This translates into CASSLYQSTDTQYF.